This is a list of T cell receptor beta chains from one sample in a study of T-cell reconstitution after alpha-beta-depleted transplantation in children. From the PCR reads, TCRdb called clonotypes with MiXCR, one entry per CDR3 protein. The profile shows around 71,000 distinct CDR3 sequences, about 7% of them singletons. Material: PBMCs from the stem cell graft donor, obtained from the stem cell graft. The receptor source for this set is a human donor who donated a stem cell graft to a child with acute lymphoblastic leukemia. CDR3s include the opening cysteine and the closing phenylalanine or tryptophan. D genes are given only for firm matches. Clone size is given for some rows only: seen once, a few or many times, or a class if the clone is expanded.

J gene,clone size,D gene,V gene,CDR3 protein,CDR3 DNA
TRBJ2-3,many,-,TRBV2,CASKSDRRTDTQYF,TGTGCCAGCAAGTCGGACCGACGCACAGATACGCAGTATTTT
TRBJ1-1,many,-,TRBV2,CASRGGPSEAFF,TGTGCCAGCAGAGGAGGGCCCAGTGAAGCTTTCTTT
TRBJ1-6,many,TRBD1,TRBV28,CASSLSRDRDNSPLHF,TGTGCCAGCAGTTTGAGCCGGGACAGGGATAATTCACCCCTCCACTTT
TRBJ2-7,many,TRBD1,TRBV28,CASSSLQGAREQYF,TGTGCCAGCAGTTCGCTACAGGGGGCGCGGGAGCAGTACTTC
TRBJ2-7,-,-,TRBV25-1,CASSYREQYF,TGTGCCAGCAGCTACCGGGAGCAGTACTTC
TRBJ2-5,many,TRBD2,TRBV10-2,CASSESGGRETQYF,TGCGCCAGCAGTGAGTCGGGCGGGAGGGAGACCCAGTACTTC
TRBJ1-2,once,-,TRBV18,CASSSGPGAPLANYGYTF,TGTGCCAGCTCATCGGGCCCCGGGGCCCCTTTAGCTAACTATGGCTACACCTTC
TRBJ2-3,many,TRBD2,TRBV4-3,CASSQESGGKIDTQYF,TGCGCCAGCAGCCAAGAAAGCGGGGGGAAGATAGATACGCAGTATTTT
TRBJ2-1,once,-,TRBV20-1,CSARAFLALQYEQFF,TGCAGTGCTAGGGCTTTTCTAGCTTTACAATATGAGCAGTTCTTC
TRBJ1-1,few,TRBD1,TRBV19,CASSVGTVNTEAFF,TGTGCCAGTAGTGTCGGGACAGTGAACACTGAAGCTTTCTTT
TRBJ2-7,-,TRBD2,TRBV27,CASSSGLAVYEQYF,TGTGCCAGCAGTTCGGGACTAGCGGTCTACGAGCAGTACTTC
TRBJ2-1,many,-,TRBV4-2,CASSQDRDIGQTQFF,TGTGCCAGCAGCCAAGACAGGGATATCGGCCAGACGCAGTTCTTC
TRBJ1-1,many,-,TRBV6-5,CASSSYGRATFEAFF,TGTGCCAGCAGCTCCTATGGCAGGGCGACTTTTGAAGCTTTCTTT
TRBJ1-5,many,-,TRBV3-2,CASSHRQGGQPQHF,TGTGCCAGCAGCCACCGACAGGGAGGTCAGCCCCAGCATTTT
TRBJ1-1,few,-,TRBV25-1,CASSEGGVEAFF,TGTGCCAGCAGTGAGGGGGGGGTTGAAGCTTTCTTT
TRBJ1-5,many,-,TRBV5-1,CASSLGGSGNQPQHF,TGCGCCAGCAGCTTGGGAGGGTCGGGCAATCAGCCCCAGCATTTT
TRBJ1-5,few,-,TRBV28,CASTPLAGSRGNQPQHF,TGTGCCAGCACCCCATTGGCGGGAAGTAGAGGCAATCAGCCCCAGCATTTT
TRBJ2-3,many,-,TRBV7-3,CASSAGGGWGRDTQYF,TGTGCCAGCAGCGCAGGAGGGGGCTGGGGCCGAGATACGCAGTATTTT
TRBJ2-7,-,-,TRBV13,CASSPRVEGGYEQYF,TGTGCCAGCAGCCCAAGGGTGGAGGGGGGCTACGAGCAGTACTTC
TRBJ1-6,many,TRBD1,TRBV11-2,CASSLEGQTNSPLHF,TGTGCCAGCAGCTTAGAGGGACAGACCAATTCACCCCTCCACTTT
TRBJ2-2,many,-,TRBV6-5,CASSKGQTRSGELFF,TGTGCCAGCAGCAAGGGACAAACCAGGTCCGGGGAGCTGTTTTTT
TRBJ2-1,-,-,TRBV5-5,CASSLYLGTEQFF,TGTGCCAGCAGCCTCTATCTAGGTACAGAGCAGTTCTTC
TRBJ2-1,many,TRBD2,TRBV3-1,CASSSKKRLAGRRNEQFF,TGTGCCAGCAGCTCAAAGAAGAGACTAGCGGGAAGACGAAATGAGCAGTTCTTC
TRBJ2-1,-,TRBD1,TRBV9,CASSVDGQAYNEQFF,TGTGCCAGCAGCGTAGACGGACAGGCTTACAATGAGCAGTTCTTC
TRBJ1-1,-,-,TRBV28,CASKTKSTVLNTEAFF,TGTGCCAGCAAAACTAAAAGTACGGTTCTGAACACTGAAGCTTTCTTT
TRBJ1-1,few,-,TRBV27,CASSLSPGSVGAEAFF,TGTGCCAGCAGTTTATCTCCGGGGTCGGTAGGGGCTGAAGCTTTCTTT
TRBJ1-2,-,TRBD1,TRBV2,CASTPRDREDNYGYTF,TGTGCCAGCACCCCGAGGGACAGGGAGGATAACTATGGCTACACCTTC
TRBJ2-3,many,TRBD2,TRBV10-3,CAIRDGTSGRPDTQYF,TGTGCCATCAGGGACGGGACTAGCGGGAGGCCGGATACGCAGTATTTT
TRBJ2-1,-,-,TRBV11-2,CASSFRAGIEQFF,TGTGCCAGCAGCTTTAGGGCCGGGATTGAGCAGTTCTTC
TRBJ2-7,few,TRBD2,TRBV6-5,CASSYGLGPDEQYF,TGTGCCAGCAGTTATGGACTAGGGCCCGACGAGCAGTACTTC
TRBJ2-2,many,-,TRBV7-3,CASSQIYTGELFF,TGTGCCAGCAGCCAGATCTACACCGGGGAGCTGTTTTTT
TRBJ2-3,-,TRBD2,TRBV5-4,CASSPWTSGSTDTQYF,TGTGCCAGCAGCCCCTGGACTAGCGGCAGCACAGATACGCAGTATTTT
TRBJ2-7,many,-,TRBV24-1,CATSDPGSSYEQYF,TGTGCCACCAGTGACCCCGGGAGTTCCTACGAGCAGTACTTC
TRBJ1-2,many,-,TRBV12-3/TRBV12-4,CASSLLPLANYGYTF,TGTGCCAGCAGTTTACTTCCCCTAGCTAACTATGGCTACACCTTC
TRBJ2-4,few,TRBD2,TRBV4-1,CASSLRLSGQANGLTKNIQYF,TGCGCCAGCAGCCTTAGGCTTAGCGGGCAGGCCAACGGATTAACCAAAAACATTCAGTACTTC
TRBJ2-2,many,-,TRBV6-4,CASSDGGNIGELFF,TGTGCCAGCAGTGACGGGGGGAACATCGGGGAGCTGTTTTTT